A single sample gave rise to the 8 T cell receptor beta chains below, sequenced in a study of metastatic and nonmetastatic thyroid tumors. TCRdb ran MiXCR on the PCR reads. Of almost 35,000 clones in the sample, 35% to 45% were seen once. No treatment had been given to any patient before thyroid surgery. The specimen was tumor tissue. These receptors all stem from a female donor with papillary thyroid cancer or a benign thyroid nodule (not recorded which). Some clones in this sample may be carry-over from other donors' samples.

This clone was seen more than once but under ten times. The chain combines TRBV6-2 or TRBV6-3 with TRBJ2-2; tentatively, D is TRBD2 (5 bases). This CDR3 has 13 residues. CDR1 is MNHEY and CDR2 is SVGEGT in the germline V gene. Trimming stripped 6 bases from V and 4 bases from J, with 9 bases between. Here the CDR3 reads CASRDFGTGELFF. The CDR3 coding sequence is TGTGCCAGCAGGGACTTTGGCACCGGGGAGCTGTTTTTT.

The chain carries TRBV14 and TRBJ2-7, with TRBD1 matching 10 bases. The CDR3 has 17 amino acids. CDR1 is SGHDN, CDR2 FVKESK, per germline. The V gene end was trimmed by 4 bases and the J gene end by 5 bases; junction bases not matched to a gene: 14. The CDR3 sequence: CASSRYTVGQGINEQYF. The CDR3 DNA reads TGTGCCAGCAGCCGCTATACAGTGGGACAGGGGATCAACGAGCAGTACTTC.

This clone was detected many times. The rearrangement joins TRBV27 to TRBJ1-4; TRBD1 aligns across 8 bases. V shed 0 bases and J 3 bases; nucleotides not matched to a gene: 6. The CDR3 consists of 17 residues. From germline, CDR1 is MNHEY and CDR2 SMNVEV (reference sequence). The DNA of the CDR3 is TGTGCCAGCAGTTTATCGGGCAGGGGGCTATCTAATGAAAAACTGTTTTTT. Its translation is CASSLSGRGLSNEKLFF.

V gene TRBV12-3 or TRBV12-4 combines with J gene TRBJ2-3; 9 bases are shared with TRBD1. Trimming cost V 4 bases and J 5 bases; bases outside gene matches: 7. CDR3 length: 15 residues. DNA of the CDR3: TGTGCCAGCAGTTCGTCCGGGACAGGGATAGATACGCAGTATTTT. This gives the protein CASSSSGTGIDTQYF.

The count of this clone is one. The J gene is TRBJ1-1, the V gene TRBV4-3, with a weak D call TRBD1 (5 bases). CDR1 LGHNA and CDR2 YSLEER come from the germline V gene. Trimming removed 0 bases at V and 5 bases at J, with 13 bases between. This CDR3 is built from 15 residues. CDR3 in amino acids: CASSQDGRVGTEAFF. CDR3 nucleotides: TGCGCCAGCAGCCAAGATGGCAGGGTGGGGACTGAAGCTTTCTTT.

The V call is TRBV19, the J call TRBJ2-1, with TRBD2 matching 13 bases. The CDR3 contains 17 residues. Looked up from germline, CDR1 is LNHDA and CDR2 is SQIVND (reference sequence). J lost 1 base, V lost 5 bases, and 5 bases had no gene match. This CDR3 reads CASSYGLAGVSYNEQFF. Written as DNA, the CDR3 is TGTGCCAGTAGTTATGGACTAGCGGGAGTGTCCTACAATGAGCAGTTCTTC. Combining the CDR3 with reference TRBV19 and TRBJ2-1 gives the whole variable domain DGGITQSPKYLFRKEGQNVTLSCEQNLNHDAMYWYRQDPGQGLRLIYYSQIVNDFQKGDIAEGYSVSREKKESFPLTVTSAQKNPTAFYLCASSYGLAGVSYNEQFFGPGTRLTVL.

The V gene is TRBV27, the J gene TRBJ1-2; maybe TRBD1 (6 bases). The germline V gene has CDR1 MNHEY and CDR2 SMNVEV (reference sequence). The V end lost 5 bases, the J end lost 7 bases, and 11 bases lay between the germline ends. CDR3 size: 12 residues. DNA for the CDR3: TGTGCCAGCAGTAAACAGGGAAGTGGCTACACCTTC. The encoded protein is CASSKQGSGYTF.

This sequence joins TRBV5-1 and TRBJ1-1; D possibly corresponds to TRBD1 (6 bases). Trimming removed 7 bases at V and 1 base at J, with 11 bases between. This CDR3 region has 13 residues. The germline V gene has CDR1 SGHRS and CDR2 YFSETQ. The CDR3 sequence: CASSDRPNTEAFF. CDR3 sequence (DNA): TGCGCCAGCTCGGACAGACCGAACACTGAAGCTTTCTTT.